This is a list of T cell receptor beta chains from one sample in a study of blood T cell repertoires in COVID-19. Method: immunoSEQ multiplex PCR; TCRdb's copy keeps in-frame clones and lacks some. Among around 300,000 clones listed, roughly 85% were seen once. The sequencing input was peripheral blood. All receptors derive from a human donor in a cohort sampled during active COVID-19. Each CDR3 is given with its conserved first and last residue. A D gene is named only where the DNA matches it firmly. Not every row has a clone size; where given, it reads once, few, many or a size class.

d_call j_call v_call clone_size cdr3_nt cdr3_aa
TRBD1 TRBJ1-2 TRBV24-1 NA TGTGCCACCAGTGATATACCAGGGGGCGGCTACACCTTC CATSDIPGGGYTF
NA TRBJ2-3 TRBV9 NA TGTGCCAGCAGCGGGGGGGGCCGAGATACGCAGTATTTT CASSGGGRDTQYF
TRBD1 TRBJ2-3 TRBV6-1 NA TGTGCCAGCAGTGAGCGGGACAGGGGCACAGATACGCAGTATTTT CASSERDRGTDTQYF
NA TRBJ1-5 TRBV28 NA TGTGCCAGCAGTTTTTACGGCAGGGTGAGCAATCAGCCCCAGCATTTT CASSFYGRVSNQPQHF
NA TRBJ2-5 TRBV7-2 NA TGTGCCAGCAGCCTCCTGGGAGGAGAGACCCAGTACTTC CASSLLGGETQYF
NA TRBJ1-2 TRBV6-1 once TGTGCCAGCAGTGAGGGAGGGGGGAACTACTATGGCTACACCTTC CASSEGGGNYYGYTF
TRBD2 TRBJ2-3 TRBV2 few TGTGCCAGCGGACGAGCGGGGGGAATCACAGATACGCAGTATTTT CASGRAGGITDTQYF
NA TRBJ1-3 TRBV30 NA TGTGCCTGGATGAGCGGCTCTGGAAACACCATATATTTT CAWMSGSGNTIYF
NA TRBJ1-2 TRBV19 NA TGTGCCAGTACCCCCGTTTGGGGGCGTAAAGGCTACACCTTC CASTPVWGRKGYTF
NA TRBJ1-1 TRBV30 NA TGTGCCTGGTCGGGGGTGACTGAAGCTTTCTTT CAWSGVTEAFF
TRBD2 TRBJ2-7 TRBV4-1 NA TGCGCCAGCAGCCAAGACGGCACGGGAGCGGGGGGGCCCTACGAGCAGTACTTC CASSQDGTGAGGPYEQYF
NA TRBJ1-1 TRBV13 once TGTGCCAGCAGCCTCTACTCTGAAGCTTTCTTT CASSLYSEAFF
TRBD2 TRBJ2-3 TRBV5-5 NA TGTGCCAGCAGCTTGGGCGGGAGCACTAGCACAGATACGCAGTATTTT CASSLGGSTSTDTQYF
TRBD1 TRBJ2-7 TRBV10-3 NA TGTGCCATCAGTGAGTCGAGGGGACAGTACGAGCAGTACTTC CAISESRGQYEQYF
TRBD2 TRBJ2-5 TRBV10-3 few TGTGCCACCCTGCCGTCGTCGGGGGGGCGGGAGACCCAGTACTTC CATLPSSGGRETQYF
NA TRBJ2-7 TRBV7-3 NA TGTGCCAGCTCTACGAAAGACTACGAGCAGTACTTC CASSTKDYEQYF
NA TRBJ2-7 TRBV12-5 NA TGTGCTAGTGGTACAACGGGGTTCTACGAGCAGTACTTC CASGTTGFYEQYF
NA TRBJ1-2 TRBV18 few TGTGCCAGCTCACGCTGGGAGGGGGAGCAGAACTATGGCTACACCTTC CASSRWEGEQNYGYTF
TRBD1 TRBJ2-7 TRBV7-8 NA TGTGCCAGCAGCCCCGGACAGGTCCTTTACGAGCAGTACTTC CASSPGQVLYEQYF
TRBD1 TRBJ2-5 TRBV12-5 NA TGTGCTAGTGGCAACGGGGACAGGGGTTCGAGAGAGACCCAGTACTTC CASGNGDRGSRETQYF
TRBD1 TRBJ1-1 TRBV15 NA TGTGCCACCAGCAGACCGGGGACAGGGAGGACTGAAGCTTTCTTT CATSRPGTGRTEAFF
NA TRBJ2-1 TRBV2 NA TGTGCCAGCATAAGGCGGCCAGGGCAGCCGGATGAGCAGTTCTTC CASIRRPGQPDEQFF
NA TRBJ2-1 TRBV11-3 once TGTGCCAGCAGCTTAGATCCCGACAGAAGCTCCTACAATGAGCAGTTCTTC CASSLDPDRSSYNEQFF
NA TRBJ1-1 TRBV30 NA TGTGCCTGGACTATGTATGGGGCGCAAACTGAAGCTTTCTTT CAWTMYGAQTEAFF
TRBD1 TRBJ1-2 TRBV27 few TGTGCCAGCAGTACTGGACAGGGGAGCTATGGCTACACCTTC CASSTGQGSYGYTF
NA TRBJ1-2 TRBV6-5 few TGTGCCAGCGGAGCAAGAGGCAATGGCTACACCTTC CASGARGNGYTF
TRBD1 TRBJ1-1 TRBV3-1/TRBV3-2 NA TGTGCCAGCAGCCCTGGACAGGGAAGAAGTTCGGCTGAAGCTTTCTTT CASSPGQGRSSAEAFF
NA TRBJ2-7 TRBV2 NA TGTGCCAGCAGGCCCGGTTGGGGACTGATCTCCTACGAGCAGTACTTC CASRPGWGLISYEQYF
TRBD1 TRBJ2-7 TRBV7-3 NA TGTGCCAGCAGCGTACAGGGGGCGCGAGGTGTGGACGAGCAGTACTTC CASSVQGARGVDEQYF
NA TRBJ2-3 TRBV6-5 NA TGTGCCAGCAGAAGTACAGGGCCAGATACGCAGTATTTT CASRSTGPDTQYF
TRBD2 TRBJ2-1 TRBV7-2 NA TGTGCCAGCAGCTTAGGGTGGTTAGCGGGGAGATACAATGAGCAGTTCTTC CASSLGWLAGRYNEQFF
NA TRBJ1-1 TRBV7-9 few TGTGCCAGCAGCTTAAGAGGGGACTCCACTGAAGCTTTCTTT CASSLRGDSTEAFF
NA TRBJ2-1 TRBV12-3/TRBV12-4 NA TGTGCCAGCAGCCCCCTCTACAATGAGCAGTTCTTC CASSPLYNEQFF
TRBD1 TRBJ2-3 TRBV27 once TGTGCCAGCAGTTTCGGACAGGGTGTTTTGCCAGATACGCAGTATTTT CASSFGQGVLPDTQYF
NA TRBJ1-2 TRBV10-3 NA TGTGCCATCAGTGACCTCCGGACAGCTAACTATGGCTACACCTTC CAISDLRTANYGYTF
TRBD1 TRBJ1-3 TRBV2 NA TGTGCCAGTATACCGGGACAGTCAAACACCATATATTTT CASIPGQSNTIYF
NA TRBJ1-2 TRBV6-1 NA TGTGCCAGCAGTGAGGGGGCCACACGGGATGGCTACACCTTC CASSEGATRDGYTF
TRBD1 TRBJ1-6 TRBV19 NA TGTGCCAGTAGCTGGACAGGGCAGGAATCACCCCTCCACTTT CASSWTGQESPLHF
TRBD2 TRBJ2-1 TRBV5-1 NA TGCGCCAGCACTAGCGGGGGGGCCAATGAGCAGTTCTTC CASTSGGANEQFF
TRBD1 TRBJ1-1 TRBV11-2 NA TGTGCCAGCAGCTTAGTAGGGGGCGGCACTGAAGCTTTCTTT CASSLVGGGTEAFF
TRBD1 TRBJ1-2 TRBV12-3/TRBV12-4 NA TGTGCCAGCAGACAAGACAGGGAACATGGCTACACCTTC CASRQDREHGYTF
NA TRBJ1-4 TRBV6-1 once TGTGCCAGCCGTAAGGGGTCCGCAACTAATGAAAAACTGTTTTTT CASRKGSATNEKLFF